Below are 31 T cell receptor beta chains sequenced from a single sample in a study of blood T cell repertoires in COVID-19. Sequencing used immunoSEQ multiplex PCR; TCRdb keeps in-frame clones, though not all of them. This repertoire shows over 95,000 clones, around 89% found once; its top ten account for about a fifth. Sequencing was done on a sample of peripheral blood. These receptors came from a human donor with acute or convalescent COVID-19. The donor label of this sample is uncertain.

V usage is TRBV13 and J usage is TRBJ2-1, with TRBD1 matching 8 bases. Trimming took 5 bases from V and 7 from J; bases not matched to a gene: 10. Germline V gene sequence: CDR1 PRHDT, CDR2 FYEKMQ (reference sequence). The CDR3 consists of 15 residues. The CDR3 DNA reads TGTGCCAGCAGCGAACCCGGGACAGGACGAAATGAGCAGTTCTTC. Translation gives CASSEPGTGRNEQFF.

The chain links TRBV29-1 to TRBJ1-2; 10 nucleotides match TRBD1. Germline V lookup: CDR1 SQVTM, CDR2 ANQGSEA. CDR3 length: 11 residues. V was pared by 4 bases and J by 9 bases, with 2 bases of the junction left unmatched. The CDR3: CSVVGQGSYTF. The CDR3 region has the DNA TGCAGCGTTGTGGGACAGGGGAGCTACACCTTC.

The chain couples TRBV5-1 to TRBJ1-1; D might be TRBD1 (6 bases). CDR3 length: 18 amino acids. Deletions cut 0 bases from V and 0 bases from J, with 18 bases between. Germline V gene data show CDR1 as SGHRS and CDR2 as YFSETQ. CDR3 amino acids: CASSLARPLTGLNTEAFF. The CDR3 DNA reads as TGCGCCAGCAGCTTGGCCCGTCCCTTGACAGGCCTGAACACTGAAGCTTTCTTT.

The chain employs TRBV11-2 and TRBJ2-1; 10 nucleotides align to TRBD1. Germline-derived CDR1 and CDR2 are SGHAT and FQNNGV. CDR3 size: 15 residues. V was pared by 3 bases and J by 7 bases, with 6 bases of the junction left unmatched. CDR3 DNA sequence: TGTGCCAGCAGCTTCCGGGACAGGGGTGTGAATGAGCAGTTCTTC. Its protein is CASSFRDRGVNEQFF. Filled out from reference TRBV11-2 and TRBJ2-1, the complete variable domain reads EAGVAQSPRYKIIEKRQSVAFWCNPISGHATLYWYQQILGQGPKLLIQFQNNGVVDDSQLPKDRFSAERLKGVDSTLKIQPAKLEDSAVYLCASSFRDRGVNEQFFGPGTRLTVL.

The chain is built from TRBV4-3 and TRBJ2-2; TRBD2 matches 7 bases. Germline CDR1 is LGHNA and CDR2 is YSLEER. The CDR3 sequence is 15 residues long. The ends lost 2 bases at V and 5 bases at J; junction bases unmatched: 5. The CDR3 DNA reads TGCGCCAGCAGCCAATGGGAGGGGCAGACCGGGGAGCTGTTTTTT. Its protein product is CASSQWEGQTGELFF.

This chain connects TRBV28 to TRBJ2-7, with 12 positions matching TRBD2. This CDR3 is 16 amino acids long. Losses at the gene ends were 5 bases for V and 1 base for J; bases not matched to a gene: 6. Germline assignment: CDR1 MDHEN and CDR2 SYDVKM. The CDR3 bases are TGTGCCAGCAGTGGTCCCGGGACTAGCGGGTCCTACGAGCAGTACTTC. Translated: CASSGPGTSGSYEQYF.

The J gene is TRBJ1-2, the V gene TRBV27; unclear D gene. CDR1 is MNHEY and CDR2 is SMNVEV in the germline V gene (reference sequence). V lost 3 bases to trimming and J lost 7 bases, with 15 bases between them. This CDR3 has 14 amino acids. CDR3 protein: CASSLTLGPGGYTF. The DNA of the CDR3 is TGTGCCAGCAGTTTGACGCTGGGCCCTGGTGGCTACACCTTC.

The chain recombines TRBV11-3 with TRBJ1-1; tentatively, D is TRBD1 (5 bases). This CDR3 is 15 amino acids long. CDR1 is SGHNT and CDR2 is YENEEA in the germline V gene. The germline V and J ends were trimmed by 1 base and 5 bases, with 14 bases remaining between them. The CDR3 coding sequence is TGTGCCAGCAGCTTAGGGGTAGGGGCGGGGACTGAAGCTTTCTTT. Its translation: CASSLGVGAGTEAFF.

CDR3 in amino acids: CASSYSREGPDLNTEAFF. Written as DNA, the CDR3 is TGTGCCAGCAGTTACTCGAGGGAAGGGCCGGATTTGAACACTGAAGCTTTCTTT. V and J are TRBV6-2 or TRBV6-3 and TRBJ1-1; D not resolved. V shed 0 bases and J shed 0 bases, with 17 bases lying between them. Germline values: CDR1 MNHEY, CDR2 SVGEGT. The CDR3 sequence is 18 residues long.

The chain couples TRBV3-1 (or the pseudogene TRBV3-2) to TRBJ2-2; no reliable D call. CDR1 and CDR2 (germline): LGHDT, YNNKEL (reference sequence). With 1 base removed from V and 3 bases from J, the gap between germline ends came to 6 bases. This CDR3 is built from 14 residues. Here the CDR3 reads CASSQVPDTGELFF. CDR3 coding DNA: TGTGCCAGCAGCCAAGTCCCCGACACCGGGGAGCTGTTTTTT.

This chain links TRBV10-3 with TRBJ1-5; 7 bases agree with TRBD1. Germline CDR1 is ENHRY and CDR2 is SYGVKD. The CDR3 runs to 14 residues. V lost 6 bases and J lost 5; bases outside the gene matches: 7. The CDR3 loop reads CAISTGDGDQPQHF. The CDR3 coding sequence is TGTGCCATCAGCACAGGGGATGGCGATCAGCCCCAGCATTTT.

This sequence joins TRBV27 and TRBJ2-7; the D gene is possibly TRBD2 (6 bases). The CDR3 length is 14 residues. V lost 3 bases and J lost 4, with 13 bases in between. The germline CDR1 and CDR2 sequences are MNHEY and SMNVEV (reference sequence). CDR3 sequence (DNA): TGTGCCAGCAGTTTGGGCGGGAAGGGTTACGAGCAGTACTTC. It yields the protein CASSLGGKGYEQYF.

This chain connects TRBV10-3 to TRBJ1-4; TRBD1 aligns across 9 bases. Trimming took 6 bases from V and 8 from J; bases not matched to a gene: 13. CDR1 ENHRY and CDR2 SYGVKD come from the germline V gene. CDR3 length: 16 residues. CDR3 residues: CAIRGQGVGHEEKLFF. As DNA, the CDR3 is TGTGCCATCAGGGGACAGGGTGTCGGGCATGAAGAAAAACTGTTTTTT.

V usage is TRBV28 and J usage is TRBJ1-1; D is undetermined. Trimming took off 2 bases at V and 4 bases at J, with 11 bases between the two ends. The germline gives CDR1 MDHEN, CDR2 SYDVKM. The CDR3 has 14 amino acids. CDR3 sequence: CASSLRGPGTEAFF. The CDR3 DNA reads as TGTGCCAGCAGTTTACGGGGTCCCGGCACTGAAGCTTTCTTT. Full variable domain (rest looked up from reference TRBV28 and TRBJ1-1): DVKVTQSSRYLVKRTGEKVFLECVQDMDHENMFWYRQDPGLGLRLIYFSYDVKMKEKGDIPEGYSVSREKKERFSLILESASTNQTSMYLCASSLRGPGTEAFFGQGTRLTVV.

The chain recombines TRBV2 with TRBJ1-2, with unresolved D. CDR1 and CDR2 (germline): SNHLY, FYNNEI. The CDR3 is 12 amino acids. Trimming removed 6 bases at V and 5 bases at J, with 10 bases between. CDR3 protein: CASSAATYGYTF. CDR3 DNA: TGTGCCAGCAGCGCCGCCACTTATGGCTACACCTTC.

J is TRBJ2-2 and V is TRBV7-9; a weak D match, TRBD2 (5 bases). The V end was cut by 7 bases, the J end by 6 bases, with 12 bases between. The CDR3 consists of 13 residues. The germline V gene encodes CDR1 SEHNR and CDR2 FQNEAQ (reference sequence). This CDR3 reads CASTPLASGELFF. CDR3 in DNA: TGTGCCAGCACCCCGCTAGCCTCCGGGGAGCTGTTTTTT.

The J gene is TRBJ2-1, the V gene TRBV4-2; tentative D call: TRBD2 (5 bases). Germline CDR1 LGHNA, CDR2 YNFKEQ. The CDR3 extends over 15 amino acids. V lost 0 bases to trimming and J lost 10 bases, with 16 bases between them. CDR3 DNA: TGTGCCAGCAGCCAAGACGGGGATTCTCGTTGGGAGCAGTTCTTC. Translated: CASSQDGDSRWEQFF.

The chain is built from TRBV9 and TRBJ2-1; 10 bases align to TRBD2. This CDR3 contains 16 residues. Germline V gives CDR1 SGDLS, CDR2 YYNGEE. V trimming: 0 bases; J trimming: 7 bases; junction bases outside the gene matches: 7. Here the CDR3 DNA reads TGTGCCAGCAGCGTAGTTGGGACTAGCGAGGGGAATGAGCAGTTCTTC. Translation gives CASSVVGTSEGNEQFF.

The V call is TRBV29-1, the J call TRBJ2-3; D possibly corresponds to TRBD2 (5 bases). Germline V lookup: CDR1 SQVTM, CDR2 ANQGSEA. CDR3 length: 14 amino acids. The V end lost 6 bases, the J end lost 2 bases, and 15 bases lay between the germline ends. For the CDR3, the DNA is TGCAGCGTCATCCCACTAGAGGTCACAGATACGCAGTATTTT. Translating it yields CSVIPLEVTDTQYF.

J is TRBJ2-7 and V is TRBV4-1; the D is unclear. The CDR3 spans 14 residues. The germline CDR1 and CDR2 sequences are MGHRA and YSYEKL. The V end was cut by 5 bases, the J end by 2 bases, with 13 bases between. CDR3 in amino acids: CASSSPQETYEQYF. The CDR3 nucleotides read TGCGCCAGCAGCTCACCCCAGGAAACCTACGAGCAGTACTTC.

This chain joins TRBV19 and TRBJ2-7; 9 bases are a match to TRBD2. CDR1 is LNHDA, CDR2 SQIVND, per germline (reference sequence). Trimming at V came to 5 bases and at J to 2 bases, leaving 7 bases not matched to a gene. The CDR3 is 15 amino acids. The CDR3 loop is CASSASSGATYEQYF. The CDR3, as DNA: TGTGCCAGTAGTGCATCTAGCGGGGCAACCTACGAGCAGTACTTC.

This clone was found many times. One end of the junction does not line up with germline, which may come from a read error. This chain joins TRBV7-3 and TRBJ2-1, with D tentatively TRBD2 (6 bases). The CDR3 covers 13 residues. The germline gives CDR1 SGHTA, CDR2 FQGTGA. CDR3 sequence reads: CASSSGVGFDRIF. As DNA, the CDR3 is TGTGCCAGCAGTTCGGGGGTTGGTTTTGATCGTATCTTC. Full variable domain (rest looked up from reference TRBV7-3 and TRBJ2-1): GAGVSQTPSNKVTEKGKYVELRCDPISGHTALYWYRQSLGQGPEFLIYFQGTGAADDSGLPNDRFFAVRPEGSVSTLKIQRTERGDSAVYLCASSSGVGFDRIFGPGTRLTVL.

This clone appeared once. The rearrangement links TRBV6-4 to TRBJ2-2, with TRBD1 matching 7 bases. This CDR3 contains 14 residues. V was clipped by 5 bases and J by 5 bases; unmatched bases: 5. Germline CDR1 and CDR2: MRHNA and SNTAGT. The CDR3 DNA sequence: TGTGCCAGCAGTCTCGAACAGGGGACCGGGGAGCTGTTTTTT. As protein: CASSLEQGTGELFF.

In the case of this clone: The same CDR3 is also encoded by other DNA sequences in this sample. This chain links TRBV7-8 with TRBJ1-4; TRBD1 matches 9 bases. CDR1 SGHVS and CDR2 FQNEAQ come from the germline V gene. The length of the CDR3 is 16 residues. The J segment lost 5 bases and the V segment lost 0 bases, leaving 4 bases of the junction unmatched. CDR3 bases: TGTGCCAGCAGCTTAGCCGGGGGGACAGGGAATGAAAAACTGTTTTTT. It encodes CASSLAGGTGNEKLFF.

The chain uses TRBV4-3 and TRBJ1-2, with D possibly being TRBD1 (6 bases). V lost 1 base and J 8 bases, leaving 17 bases between the germline ends. Per germline, CDR1 LGHNA and CDR2 YSLEER. The CDR3 consists of 15 residues. CDR3 in amino acids: CASSQAPQGSVGYTF. In DNA, the CDR3 is TGCGCCAGCAGCCAAGCTCCTCAGGGGTCGGTCGGCTACACCTTC.

The rearrangement joins TRBV30 to TRBJ1-2; TRBD1 is a possible D gene (6 bases). The CDR3 totals 13 residues. In germline, CDR1 is GTSNPN, CDR2 SVGIG (reference sequence). Trimming cost V 7 bases and J 2 bases, with 14 bases left between them. As DNA, the CDR3 is TGTGCCTTTCGGGACACCAACAACTATGGCTACACCTTC. Translating gives CAFRDTNNYGYTF.

This chain links TRBV5-4 with TRBJ1-4; D remains ambiguous. CDR1 SGHNT and CDR2 YYREEE come from the germline V gene (reference sequence). The V end lost 0 bases, the J end lost 2 bases, and 11 bases lay between the germline ends. The CDR3 spans 16 residues. CDR3 sequence: CASSLEATSTNEKLFF. CDR3 DNA: TGTGCCAGCAGCTTGGAAGCCACTTCTACTAATGAAAAACTGTTTTTT.

The chain is built from TRBV7-9 and TRBJ1-1, with D tentatively TRBD1 (6 bases). The V gene's germline CDR1 is SEHNR and CDR2 FQNEAQ (reference sequence). The V gene lost 2 bases and the J gene lost 2 bases, with 9 bases spanning the gap. This CDR3 region has 14 residues. As DNA, the CDR3 is TGTGCCAGCAGCTTACAGGGGAGTAACACTGAAGCTTTCTTT. Its protein is CASSLQGSNTEAFF. Looking up the rest from reference TRBV7-9 and TRBJ1-1 gives the full variable domain: DTGVSQNPRHKITKRGQNVTFRCDPISEHNRLYWYRQTLGQGPEFLTYFQNEAQLEKSRLLSDRFSAERPKGSFSTLEIQRTEQGDSAMYLCASSLQGSNTEAFFGQGTRLTVV.

CDR3: CASLTRVLTEAFF. The CDR3 nucleotides read TGTGCCAGCCTAACCAGGGTATTAACTGAAGCTTTCTTT. The chain uses TRBV28 and TRBJ1-1; a weak D match, TRBD1 (5 bases). The CDR3 covers 13 residues. The germline V gene has CDR1 MDHEN and CDR2 SYDVKM. V gave up 8 bases and J gave up 5 bases, with 15 bases separating them. Using reference TRBV28 and TRBJ1-1 for the parts outside the CDR3, the full variable domain is DVKVTQSSRYLVKRTGEKVFLECVQDMDHENMFWYRQDPGLGLRLIYFSYDVKMKEKGDIPEGYSVSREKKERFSLILESASTNQTSMYLCASLTRVLTEAFFGQGTRLTVV.

This chain connects TRBV12-3 or TRBV12-4 to TRBJ1-1; D not resolved. CDR3 length: 12 residues. V lost 6 bases to trimming and J lost 5 bases, with 10 bases between them. CDR3 DNA sequence: TGTGCCAGCAGCTATTCGGGTACTGAAGCTTTCTTT. Translating it yields CASSYSGTEAFF.

The rearrangement uses TRBV7-9 and TRBJ1-5; D not certain. This CDR3 comprises 13 residues. Trimming cost V 2 bases and J 6 bases, with 8 bases left between them. CDR1 is SEHNR, CDR2 FQNEAQ, per germline (reference sequence). The CDR3 reads CASSLMESQPQHF. The CDR3 DNA sequence: TGTGCCAGCAGCTTAATGGAGAGTCAGCCCCAGCATTTT.